The 19 T cell receptor beta chains reported below all come from one sample, sequenced in a study of cytomegalovirus exposure and HLA in healthy donors. PCR was performed using 60 Vbeta and 13 Jbeta primers. Only in-frame clones appear in the TCRdb table, and some are missing; sequencing was by immunoSEQ multiplex PCR. The sample has some 190,000 clones, around 78% seen once. Material for sequencing was PBMCs. These receptors all stem from a man aged 18 to 29 in good health and CMV-seronegative.

This clone was observed a few times. The gene calls are TRBV5-4 and TRBJ2-3; 8 bases line up with TRBD2. V lost 0 bases to trimming and J lost 2 bases; unmatched junction nucleotides: 5. Germline CDR1 is SGHNT and CDR2 is YYREEE (reference sequence). The CDR3 covers 16 residues. The CDR3 loop reads CASSLGAGGVTDTQYF. DNA of the CDR3: TGTGCCAGCAGCTTGGGGGCGGGAGGAGTCACAGATACGCAGTATTTT.

This chain uses TRBV12-2 with TRBJ2-7; the table's D call, TRBD1, was not checked against the DNA. TRBV12-2 is flagged as a pseudogene. CDR3 length: 15 residues. The CDR3, as DNA: TGTGCAAGTCGCGGAAGAGGGACAGGGCCCCACGAGCAGTACTTC. Its protein product is CASRGRGTGPHEQYF.

The chain couples TRBV28 to TRBJ1-2, with D uncertain. Germline loops: CDR1 MDHEN, CDR2 SYDVKM. V was shortened by 6 bases and J by 3 bases, with 8 bases between the two germline ends. CDR3 length: 12 residues. The CDR3 DNA sequence: TGTGCCAGCAGGGCGGAAGACTATGGCTACACCTTC. Its protein is CASRAEDYGYTF.

This clone is a singleton in its sample. The chain combines TRBV5-1 with TRBJ1-4; TRBD1 matches at 8 bases. The germline V gene encodes CDR1 SGHRS and CDR2 YFSETQ. The CDR3 is 16 residues long. The ends lost 4 bases at V and 8 bases at J; junction bases unmatched: 13. CDR3 in DNA: TGCGCCAGCAGCACGGCGACAGGGGCGAGGGACGAAAAACTGTTTTTT. This translates into CASSTATGARDEKLFF.

The CDR3 reads CASRASSGNTIYF. In nucleotides, the CDR3 is TGTGCCAGCAGGGCCTCCTCTGGAAACACCATATATTTT. The V call is TRBV6-1, the J call TRBJ1-3; D unclear. V lost 6 bases to trimming and J lost 0 bases, with 6 bases between them. CDR3 length: 13 amino acids. CDR1 MNHNS and CDR2 SASEGT come from the germline V gene.

The V gene is TRBV10-3, the J gene TRBJ2-5; 9 bases are shared with TRBD1. V lost 2 bases to trimming and J lost 5 bases; unmatched junction nucleotides: 6. CDR1 and CDR2 (germline): ENHRY, SYGVKD. The CDR3 contains 15 residues. In nucleotides, the CDR3 is TGTGCCATCAGTGAGGGGACAGGGAGCCACGAGACCCAGTACTTC. Its translation is CAISEGTGSHETQYF.

The chain couples TRBV6-6 to TRBJ2-2; TRBD2 is a possible D gene (5 bases). Germline CDR1 reads MNHNY; CDR2 reads SVGAGI (reference sequence). CDR3 size: 15 residues. Deletions cut 2 bases from V and 4 bases from J, with 11 bases between. In DNA form, the CDR3 reads TGTGCCAGCAGTTACGGTCGGGGAGCCACCGGGGAGCTGTTTTTT. It is translated as CASSYGRGATGELFF.

The J gene is TRBJ1-2, the V gene TRBV6-5, with a weak D call TRBD1 (5 bases). Trimming took 0 bases from V and 4 from J, leaving 9 bases between them. Looked up from germline, CDR1 is MNHEY and CDR2 is SVGAGI. CDR3 length: 14 amino acids. The CDR3 DNA sequence: TGTGCCAGCAGTTACTCCGACAGATCCTATGGCTACACCTTC. It codes for CASSYSDRSYGYTF.

The chain joins TRBV6-5 to TRBJ2-5; D is perhaps TRBD2 (6 bases). Between the trimmed V and J ends, which lost 0 bases and 7 bases, there was a span of 18 bases. CDR3 length: 16 residues. CDR1 is MNHEY and CDR2 is SVGAGI in the germline V gene. In DNA, the CDR3 is TGTGCCAGCAGTTACTCAGAGCGAGGAGGGCGTGGGACCCAGTACTTC. Its protein product is CASSYSERGGRGTQYF.

The chain couples TRBV5-6 to TRBJ1-6, with D possibly matching TRBD1 (6 bases). Trimming removed 6 bases at V and 7 bases at J, with 11 bases between. This CDR3 spans 13 amino acids. CDR1 and CDR2 from the germline V gene are SGHDT and YYEEEE. DNA of the CDR3: TGTGCCAGCAATCGGCAGGGGAATTCACCCCTCCACTTT. Its translation: CASNRQGNSPLHF.

This clone was seen more than once but under ten times. V gene TRBV18 combines with J gene TRBJ1-1; D is uncertain. The germline V gene encodes CDR1 KGHSH and CDR2 LQKENI. The CDR3 sequence is 14 residues long. The V gene lost 3 bases and the J gene lost 1 base, with 9 bases spanning the gap. As DNA, the CDR3 is TGTGCCAGCTCACCCGGGTTGGGGAACACTGAAGCTTTCTTT. Encoded protein: CASSPGLGNTEAFF.

V gene TRBV30 combines with J gene TRBJ2-5; 9 positions match TRBD1. The J call is in doubt because the DNA end fits TRBJ2-7 better. CDR1 and CDR2 from the germline V gene are GTSNPN and SVGIG (reference sequence). The CDR3 spans 14 residues. CDR3: CAWIGQGSSYEQYF. DNA for the CDR3: TGTGCCTGGATCGGACAGGGGTCCTCCTACGAGCAGTACTTC.

The chain links TRBV6-1 to TRBJ2-5; 12 bases fit TRBD2. Germline values: CDR1 MNHNS, CDR2 SASEGT. This CDR3 is built from 15 residues. V gave up 6 bases and J gave up 4 bases; unmatched junction bases: 6. The chain's CDR3 is CASSLAGGLVETQYF. The DNA for the CDR3 is TGTGCCAGCAGCCTAGCGGGGGGGCTAGTAGAGACCCAGTACTTC.

The chain couples TRBV6-1 to TRBJ1-5; weak D call: TRBD1 (6 bases). Germline lookup yields CDR1 MNHNS and CDR2 SASEGT. This CDR3 comprises 13 residues. Trimming left V 6 bases short and J 6 bases short, with 12 bases between. CDR3: CASRSQGIQPQHF. The CDR3 coding sequence is TGTGCCAGCAGATCACAGGGTATTCAGCCCCAGCATTTT.

This clone is a singleton in its sample. At one of its ends the junction is not consistent with the germline gene, which may arise from a read error. The rearrangement joins TRBV7-9 to TRBJ2-1; the match to TRBD2 covers 7 bases. CDR3 length: 12 amino acids. The germline V gene has CDR1 SEHNR and CDR2 FQNEAQ (reference sequence). The CDR3 here is CQTSPDYNEQFF. The DNA for the CDR3 is TGCCAGACTAGCCCAGATTACAATGAGCAGTTCTTC.

V is TRBV4-1 and J is TRBJ2-7; 8 positions match TRBD2. The V gene's germline CDR1 is MGHRA and CDR2 YSYEKL. The CDR3 totals 14 residues. With 6 bases clipped from V and 1 base from J, the junction kept 5 bases outside the gene matches. CDR3 sequence (DNA): TGCGCCAGCAGGCTAAGCGGGGGATCCTACGAGCAGTACTTC. Residues: CASRLSGGSYEQYF.

The chain joins TRBV10-3 to TRBJ2-5; D is possibly TRBD2 (5 bases). V was pared by 7 bases and J by 2 bases, with 11 bases between. The CDR3 sequence is 13 residues long. Germline V CDR1 and CDR2: ENHRY, SYGVKD. The DNA of the CDR3 is TGTGCCATCACGGGTAGCGCTCAAGAGACCCAGTACTTC. It is translated as CAITGSAQETQYF.

The chain has TRBV4-1 and TRBJ2-7; D possibly corresponds to TRBD2 (6 bases). The germline V gene has CDR1 MGHRA and CDR2 YSYEKL. The CDR3 spans 14 residues. The ends were cut back, 5 bases at V and 3 bases at J, with 14 bases in the middle. In DNA, the CDR3 is TGCGCCAGCAGCTACAGCTGGGGGGACTACGAGCAGTACTTC. This translates into CASSYSWGDYEQYF.

The rearrangement uses TRBV6-1 and TRBJ2-1, with a tentative D call TRBD1 (6 bases). The CDR3 has 14 amino acids. Germline V CDR1 and CDR2: MNHNS, SASEGT. Trimming stripped 8 bases from V and 0 bases from J, with 11 bases between. The CDR3 DNA reads TGTGCCAGCTGGGGGCCGAACTCCTACAATGAGCAGTTCTTC. It yields the protein CASWGPNSYNEQFF.